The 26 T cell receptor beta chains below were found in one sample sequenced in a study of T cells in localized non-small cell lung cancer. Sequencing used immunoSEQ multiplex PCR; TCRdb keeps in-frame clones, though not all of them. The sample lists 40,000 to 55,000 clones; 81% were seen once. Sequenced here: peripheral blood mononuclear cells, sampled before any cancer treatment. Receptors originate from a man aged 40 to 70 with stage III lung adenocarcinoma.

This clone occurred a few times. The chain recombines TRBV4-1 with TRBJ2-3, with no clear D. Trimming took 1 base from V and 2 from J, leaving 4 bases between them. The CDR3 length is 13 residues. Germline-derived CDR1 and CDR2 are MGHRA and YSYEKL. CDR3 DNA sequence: TGCGCCAGCAGCCAAGTCCCCACAGATACGCAGTATTTT. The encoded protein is CASSQVPTDTQYF.

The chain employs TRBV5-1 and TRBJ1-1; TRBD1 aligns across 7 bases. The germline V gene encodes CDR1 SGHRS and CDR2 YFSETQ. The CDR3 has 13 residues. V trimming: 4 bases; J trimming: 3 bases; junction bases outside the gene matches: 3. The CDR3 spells CASSIDRDTEAFF. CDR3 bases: TGCGCCAGCAGCATTGACAGGGACACTGAAGCTTTCTTT.

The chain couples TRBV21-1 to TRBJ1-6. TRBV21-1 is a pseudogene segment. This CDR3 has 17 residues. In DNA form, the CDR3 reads TGTGCCAGCAGCAAAGTCGGGGCGGGGGTCTATAATTCACCCCTCCACTTT. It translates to CASSKVGAGVYNSPLHF.

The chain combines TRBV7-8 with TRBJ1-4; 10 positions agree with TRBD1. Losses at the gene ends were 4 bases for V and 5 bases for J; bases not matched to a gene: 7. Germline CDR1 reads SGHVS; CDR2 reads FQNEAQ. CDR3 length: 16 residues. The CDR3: CASSSGQGFRNEKLFF. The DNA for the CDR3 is TGTGCCAGCAGCTCGGGACAGGGGTTTCGAAATGAAAAACTGTTTTTT.

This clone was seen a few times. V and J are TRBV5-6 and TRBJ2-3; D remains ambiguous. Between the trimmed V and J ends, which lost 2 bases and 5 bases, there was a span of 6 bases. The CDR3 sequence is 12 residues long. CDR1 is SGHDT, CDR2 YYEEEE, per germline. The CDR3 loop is CASSFPGDTQYF. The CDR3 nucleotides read TGTGCCAGCAGCTTTCCCGGAGATACGCAGTATTTT.

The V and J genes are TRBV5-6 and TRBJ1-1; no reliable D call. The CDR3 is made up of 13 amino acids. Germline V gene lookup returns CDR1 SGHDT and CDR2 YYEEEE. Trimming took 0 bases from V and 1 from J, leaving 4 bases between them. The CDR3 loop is CASSLGGNTEAFF. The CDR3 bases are TGTGCCAGCAGCTTGGGGGGGAACACTGAAGCTTTCTTT.

CDR3 nucleotide sequence: TGTGCCAGCAGCTCCCCTAGACAGGGGAGCTATGGCTACACCTTC. Translated, it gives CASSSPRQGSYGYTF. The V and J genes are TRBV5-6 and TRBJ1-2; 8 nucleotides line up with TRBD1. CDR3 length equals 15 residues. The germline gives CDR1 SGHDT, CDR2 YYEEEE. The trim removed 3 bases at V and 4 bases at J, leaving 8 bases unmatched.

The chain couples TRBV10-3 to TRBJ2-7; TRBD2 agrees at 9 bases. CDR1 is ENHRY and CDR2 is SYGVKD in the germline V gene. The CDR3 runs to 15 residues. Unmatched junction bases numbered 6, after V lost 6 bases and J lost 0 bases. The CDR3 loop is CAIRGTSPSSYEQYF. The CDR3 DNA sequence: TGTGCCATCAGGGGGACTAGCCCCAGCTCCTACGAGCAGTACTTC.

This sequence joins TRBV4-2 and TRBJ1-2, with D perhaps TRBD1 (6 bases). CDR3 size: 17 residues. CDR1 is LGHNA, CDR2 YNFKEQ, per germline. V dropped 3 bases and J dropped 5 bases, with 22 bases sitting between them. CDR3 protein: CASSQKRRVQGGYGYTF. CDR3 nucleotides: TGTGCCAGCAGCCAGAAAAGAAGGGTACAGGGAGGGTATGGCTACACCTTC.

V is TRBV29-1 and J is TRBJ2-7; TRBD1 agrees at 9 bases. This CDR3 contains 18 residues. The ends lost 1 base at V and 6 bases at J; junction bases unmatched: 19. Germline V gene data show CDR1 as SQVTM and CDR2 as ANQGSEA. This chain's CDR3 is CSVEGVRGTGWALGEQYF. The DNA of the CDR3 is TGCAGCGTTGAAGGGGTGAGGGGGACAGGGTGGGCTCTTGGCGAGCAGTACTTC.

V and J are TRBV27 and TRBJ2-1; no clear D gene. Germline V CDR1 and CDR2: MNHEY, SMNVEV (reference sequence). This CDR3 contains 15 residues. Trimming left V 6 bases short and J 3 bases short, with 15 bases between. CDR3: CASRNTGPIYNEQFF. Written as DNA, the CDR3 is TGTGCCAGCAGGAATACCGGGCCAATCTACAATGAGCAGTTCTTC.

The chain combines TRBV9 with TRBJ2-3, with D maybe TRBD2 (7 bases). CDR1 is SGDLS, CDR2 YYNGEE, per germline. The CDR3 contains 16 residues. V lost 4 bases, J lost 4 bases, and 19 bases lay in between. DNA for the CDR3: TGTGCCAGCAGCCCGTGGCGGGGGCCCAACCCAGATACGCAGTATTTT. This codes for CASSPWRGPNPDTQYF.

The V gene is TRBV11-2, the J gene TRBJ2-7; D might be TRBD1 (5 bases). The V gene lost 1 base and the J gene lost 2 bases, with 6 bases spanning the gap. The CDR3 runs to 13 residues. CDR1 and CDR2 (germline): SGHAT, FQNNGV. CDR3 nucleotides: TGTGCCAGCAGCTTAGGGGGCCCCTACGAGCAGTACTTC. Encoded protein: CASSLGGPYEQYF.

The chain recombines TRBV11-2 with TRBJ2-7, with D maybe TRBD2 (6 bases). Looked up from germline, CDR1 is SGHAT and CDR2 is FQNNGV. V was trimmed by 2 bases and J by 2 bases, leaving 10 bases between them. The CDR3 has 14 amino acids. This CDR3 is CASSLYSGAYEQYF. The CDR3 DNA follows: TGTGCCAGCAGCTTATATTCGGGGGCCTACGAGCAGTACTTC.

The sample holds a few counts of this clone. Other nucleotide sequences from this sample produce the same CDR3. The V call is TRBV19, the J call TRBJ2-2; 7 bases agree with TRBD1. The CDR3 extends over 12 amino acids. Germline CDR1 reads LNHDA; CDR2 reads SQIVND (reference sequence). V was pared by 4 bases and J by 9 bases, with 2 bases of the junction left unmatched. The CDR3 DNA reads TGTGCCAGTAGTAAACAGGGGAGGGAGCTGTTTTTT. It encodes CASSKQGRELFF.

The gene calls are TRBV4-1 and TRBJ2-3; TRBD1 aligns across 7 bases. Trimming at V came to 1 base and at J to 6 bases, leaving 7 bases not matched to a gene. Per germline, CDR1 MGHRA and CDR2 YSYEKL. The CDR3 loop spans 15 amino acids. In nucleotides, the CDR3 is TGCGCCAGCAGCCAAGGGACAGGTGAGCTGGATACGCAGTATTTT. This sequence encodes CASSQGTGELDTQYF.

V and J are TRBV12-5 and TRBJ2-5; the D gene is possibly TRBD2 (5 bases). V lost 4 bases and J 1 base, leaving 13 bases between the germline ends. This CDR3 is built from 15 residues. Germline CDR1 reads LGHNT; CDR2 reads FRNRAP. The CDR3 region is CASGSGRRTQETQYF. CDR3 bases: TGTGCTAGTGGTTCAGGACGGAGGACCCAAGAGACCCAGTACTTC.

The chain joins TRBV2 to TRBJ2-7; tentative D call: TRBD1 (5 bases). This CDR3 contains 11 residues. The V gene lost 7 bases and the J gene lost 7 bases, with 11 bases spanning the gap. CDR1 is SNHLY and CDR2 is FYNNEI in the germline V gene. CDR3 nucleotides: TGTGCCAGCAAGGGGTCTTGGGAGCAGTACTTC. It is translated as CASKGSWEQYF. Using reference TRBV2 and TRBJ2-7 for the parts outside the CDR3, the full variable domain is EPEVTQTPSHQVTQMGQEVILRCVPISNHLYFYWYRQILGQKVEFLVSFYNNEISEKSEIFDDQFSVERPDGSNFTLKIRSTKLEDSAMYFCASKGSWEQYFGPGTRLTVT.

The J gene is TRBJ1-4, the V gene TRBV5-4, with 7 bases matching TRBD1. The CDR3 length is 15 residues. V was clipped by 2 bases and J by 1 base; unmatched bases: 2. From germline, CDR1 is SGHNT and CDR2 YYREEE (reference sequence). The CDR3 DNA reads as TGTGCCAGCAGCTTCCGGGACAGAACTAATGAAAAACTGTTTTTT. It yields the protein CASSFRDRTNEKLFF.

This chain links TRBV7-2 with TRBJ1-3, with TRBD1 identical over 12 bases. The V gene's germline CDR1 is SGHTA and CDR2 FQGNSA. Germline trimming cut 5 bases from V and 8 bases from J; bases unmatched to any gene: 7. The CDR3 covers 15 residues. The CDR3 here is CASSPGQGASDTIYF. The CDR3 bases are TGTGCCAGCAGCCCGGGACAGGGGGCTTCAGACACCATATATTTT. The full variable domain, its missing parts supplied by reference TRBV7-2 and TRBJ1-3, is GAGVSQSPSNKVTEKGKDVELRCDPISGHTALYWYRQSLGQGLEFLIYFQGNSAPDKSGLPSDRFSAERTGGSVSTLTIQRTQQEDSAVYLCASSPGQGASDTIYFGEGSWLTVV.

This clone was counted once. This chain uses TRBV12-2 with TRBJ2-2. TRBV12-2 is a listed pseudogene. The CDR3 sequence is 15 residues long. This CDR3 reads CASRGTTRTAGELFF. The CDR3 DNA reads TGTGCAAGTCGCGGCACAACGCGAACGGCCGGGGAGCTGTTTTTT.

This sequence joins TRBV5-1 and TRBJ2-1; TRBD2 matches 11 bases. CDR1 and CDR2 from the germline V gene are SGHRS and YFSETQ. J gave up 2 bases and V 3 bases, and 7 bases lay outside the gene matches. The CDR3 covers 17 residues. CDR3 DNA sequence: TGCGCCAGCAGCTCTCCAACTAGCGGGGGCACCTACAATGAGCAGTTCTTC. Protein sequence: CASSSPTSGGTYNEQFF.

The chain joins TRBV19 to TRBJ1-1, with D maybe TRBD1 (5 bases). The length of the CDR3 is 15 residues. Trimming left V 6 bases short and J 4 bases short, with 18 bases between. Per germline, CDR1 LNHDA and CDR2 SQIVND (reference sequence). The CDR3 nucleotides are TGTGCCAGTAGGTTGGAGGGGCGAATCCTCACTGAAGCTTTCTTT. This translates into CASRLEGRILTEAFF.

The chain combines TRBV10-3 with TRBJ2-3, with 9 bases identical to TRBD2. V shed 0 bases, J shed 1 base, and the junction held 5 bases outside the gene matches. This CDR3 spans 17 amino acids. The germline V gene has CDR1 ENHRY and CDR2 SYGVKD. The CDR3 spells CAISESPGLAGTDTQYF. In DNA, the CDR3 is TGTGCCATCAGTGAGTCGCCGGGACTAGCAGGCACAGATACGCAGTATTTT.

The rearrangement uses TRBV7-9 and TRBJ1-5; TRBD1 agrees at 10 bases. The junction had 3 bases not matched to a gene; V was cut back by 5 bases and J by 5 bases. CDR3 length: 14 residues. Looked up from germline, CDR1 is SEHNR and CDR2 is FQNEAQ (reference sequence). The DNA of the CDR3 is TGTGCCAGCAGCCACGGGACAGGGGATCAGCCCCAGCATTTT. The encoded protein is CASSHGTGDQPQHF.

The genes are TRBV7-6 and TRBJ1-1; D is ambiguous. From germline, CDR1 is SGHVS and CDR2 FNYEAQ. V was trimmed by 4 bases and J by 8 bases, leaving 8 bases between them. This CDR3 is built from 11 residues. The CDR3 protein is CASSSSREAFF. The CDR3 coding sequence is TGTGCCAGCAGCTCTAGCAGGGAAGCTTTCTTT.